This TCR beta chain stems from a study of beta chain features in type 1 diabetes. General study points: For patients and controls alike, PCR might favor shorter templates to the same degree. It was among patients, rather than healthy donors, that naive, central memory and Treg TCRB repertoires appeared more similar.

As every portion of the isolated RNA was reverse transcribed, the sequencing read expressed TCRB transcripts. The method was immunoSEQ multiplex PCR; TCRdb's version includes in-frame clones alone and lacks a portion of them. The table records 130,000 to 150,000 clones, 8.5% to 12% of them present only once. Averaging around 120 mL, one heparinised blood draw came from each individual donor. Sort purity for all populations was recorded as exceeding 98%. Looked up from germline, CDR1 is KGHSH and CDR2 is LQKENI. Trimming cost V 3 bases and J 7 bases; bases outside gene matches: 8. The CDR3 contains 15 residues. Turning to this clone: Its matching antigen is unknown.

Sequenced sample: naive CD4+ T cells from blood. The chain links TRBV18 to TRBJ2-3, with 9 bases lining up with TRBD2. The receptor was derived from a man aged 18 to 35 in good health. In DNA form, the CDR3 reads TGTGCCAGCTCACCCCAGCGGGGGGCGAGGAATACGCAGTATTTT. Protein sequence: CASSPQRGARNTQYF.